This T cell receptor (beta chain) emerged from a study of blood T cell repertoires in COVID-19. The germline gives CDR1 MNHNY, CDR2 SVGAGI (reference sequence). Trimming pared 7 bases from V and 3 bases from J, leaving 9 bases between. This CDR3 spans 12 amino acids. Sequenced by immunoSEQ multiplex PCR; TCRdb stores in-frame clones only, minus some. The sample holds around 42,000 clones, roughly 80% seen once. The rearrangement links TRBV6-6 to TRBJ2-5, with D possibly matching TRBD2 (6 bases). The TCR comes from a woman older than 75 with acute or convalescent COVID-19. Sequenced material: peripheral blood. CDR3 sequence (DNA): TGTGCCAGCACGGGGGAGAAAGAGACCCAGTACTTC. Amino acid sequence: CASTGEKETQYF.